These 20 T cell receptor beta chains share one sample of origin, sequenced in a study of long-term antiretroviral therapy in people with HIV. The authors ran the immunoSEQ assay, v3.0, at survey level. Sequencing was performed with immunoSEQ multiplex PCR; in TCRdb, only in-frame clones are kept and a portion is missing. Altogether tens of thousands of clones are present, approximately 95% being singletons, with the ten largest covering 3.1%. The source material was unsorted PBMCs, sampled 5.3 years after starting antiretroviral therapy. Receptors originate from a man between 45 and 60 years old with HIV.

This clone was counted a single time. The chain combines TRBV6-1 with TRBJ2-3, with D possibly matching TRBD1 (6 bases). This CDR3 region has 15 residues. V was shortened by 2 bases and J by 0 bases, with 9 bases between the two germline ends. CDR1 and CDR2 from the germline V gene are MNHNS and SASEGT. CDR3 nucleotide sequence: TGTGCCAGCAGTGAAAGGACAGTGAGCACAGATACGCAGTATTTT. Translating it yields CASSERTVSTDTQYF.

The chain joins TRBV5-1 to TRBJ2-7; TRBD2 matches at 8 bases. There are 15 residues in the CDR3. The V segment lost 0 bases and the J segment 0 bases; nucleotides outside the gene matches: 2. Germline V CDR1 and CDR2: SGHRS, YFSETQ. Here the CDR3 reads CASSLVAGSSYEQYF. CDR3 coding DNA: TGCGCCAGCAGCTTGGTAGCGGGGAGCTCCTACGAGCAGTACTTC.

J is TRBJ2-7 and V is TRBV25-1; tentatively, D is TRBD2 (6 bases). The CDR3 spans 14 residues. Trimming cost V 4 bases and J 3 bases, with 13 bases left between them. The germline gives CDR1 MGHDK, CDR2 SYGVNS. CDR3 coding DNA: TGTGCCAGCAGTGCGGCTAGCGCCGGCTACGAGCAGTACTTC. Amino acids: CASSAASAGYEQYF.

The CDR3 nucleotides read TGTGCCAGCAGCTTAGAGGGGACACCATCTAACCCCTACGAGCAGTACTTC. This encodes CASSLEGTPSNPYEQYF. The chain uses TRBV7-8 and TRBJ2-7, with a tentative D call TRBD1 (6 bases). This CDR3 contains 17 residues. Trimming shortened V by 1 base and J by 2 bases, and 18 bases separated the two germline ends. CDR1 and CDR2 from the germline V gene are SGHVS and FQNEAQ.

The rearrangement uses TRBV5-6 and TRBJ2-7, with 9 bases identical to TRBD1. Germline CDR1 is SGHDT and CDR2 is YYEEEE. The CDR3 totals 14 residues. Unmatched junction bases numbered 3, after V lost 4 bases and J lost 1 base. The CDR3 reads CASSPGTGSYEQYF. The CDR3 nucleotides are TGTGCCAGCAGCCCCGGGACAGGGTCCTACGAGCAGTACTTC. Full variable domain (missing parts from reference TRBV5-6 and TRBJ2-7): DAGVTQSPTHLIKTRGQQVTLRCSPKSGHDTVSWYQQALGQGPQFIFQYYEEEERQRGNFPDRFSGHQFPNYSSELNVNALLLGDSALYLCASSPGTGSYEQYFGPGTRLTVT.

This chain links TRBV7-8 with TRBJ2-5; weak D call: TRBD1 (5 bases). The CDR3 length is 13 residues. The germline V gene encodes CDR1 SGHVS and CDR2 FQNEAQ. Trimming cost V 7 bases and J 1 base, with 10 bases left between them. CDR3 region: CASNQGAQETQYF. The CDR3 nucleotides read TGTGCCAGCAACCAGGGTGCCCAAGAGACCCAGTACTTC.

This chain connects TRBV11-2 to TRBJ2-3; 9 bases fit TRBD2. The CDR3 consists of 14 residues. V trimming: 3 bases; J trimming: 4 bases; junction bases outside the gene matches: 2. Germline CDR1 SGHAT, CDR2 FQNNGV. The CDR3 nucleotides are TGTGCCAGCAGCTTGGCGGGGGGGCCAGATACGCAGTATTTT. This translates into CASSLAGGPDTQYF.

The rearrangement links TRBV7-2 to TRBJ2-3; 8 bases align to TRBD2. V gave up 4 bases and J gave up 0 bases; unmatched junction bases: 3. This CDR3 spans 15 amino acids. CDR1 and CDR2 from the germline V gene are SGHTA and FQGNSA. CDR3 sequence: CASSSGGGSTDTQYF. Written as DNA, the CDR3 is TGTGCCAGCAGCTCCGGGGGGGGTAGCACAGATACGCAGTATTTT. The full variable domain, with the rest looked up from reference TRBV7-2 and TRBJ2-3, is GAGVSQSPSNKVTEKGKDVELRCDPISGHTALYWYRQSLGQGLEFLIYFQGNSAPDKSGLPSDRFSAERTGGSVSTLTIQRTQQEDSAVYLCASSSGGGSTDTQYFGPGTRLTVL.

The rearrangement links TRBV19 to TRBJ1-6; 9 bases are shared with TRBD1. The germline V gene has CDR1 LNHDA and CDR2 SQIVND (reference sequence). The CDR3 has 15 residues. Trimming cost V 7 bases and J 9 bases; bases outside gene matches: 10. The chain's CDR3 is CASTTPGQGGSPLHF. The DNA of the CDR3 is TGTGCCAGTACCACACCGGGACAGGGAGGTTCACCCCTCCACTTT. Looking up the rest from reference TRBV19 and TRBJ1-6 gives the full variable domain: DGGITQSPKYLFRKEGQNVTLSCEQNLNHDAMYWYRQDPGQGLRLIYYSQIVNDFQKGDIAEGYSVSREKKESFPLTVTSAQKNPTAFYLCASTTPGQGGSPLHFGNGTRLTVT.

The V call is TRBV7-9, the J call TRBJ1-5; D gene ambiguous. Germline CDR1 SEHNR, CDR2 FQNEAQ (reference sequence). This CDR3 comprises 14 residues. The germline V and J ends were trimmed by 4 bases and 5 bases, with 12 bases remaining between them. DNA for the CDR3: TGTGCCAGCAGCTCCCTCGAGGGCGATCAGCCCCAGCATTTT. This sequence encodes CASSSLEGDQPQHF.

Details on this clone: The sample has other DNA sequences that encode this CDR3 too. The genes are TRBV27 and TRBJ1-1; TRBD1 agrees at 7 bases. This CDR3 spans 13 amino acids. The germline gives CDR1 MNHEY, CDR2 SMNVEV (reference sequence). J was trimmed by 5 bases and V by 0 bases; bases with no gene match: 0. This CDR3 is CASSLSRGTEAFF. The CDR3 DNA sequence: TGTGCCAGCAGTTTATCCAGGGGGACTGAAGCTTTCTTT.

The chain uses TRBV27 and TRBJ1-1, with D tentatively TRBD1 (6 bases). Per the germline V gene, CDR1 is MNHEY and CDR2 is SMNVEV (reference sequence). With 2 bases removed from V and 8 bases from J, the gap between germline ends came to 15 bases. This CDR3 comprises 14 residues. CDR3 coding DNA: TGTGCCAGCAGTTTACGTCCGGACAGAGACGAAGCTTTCTTT. It encodes CASSLRPDRDEAFF.

V and J are TRBV30 and TRBJ1-6, with a tentative D call TRBD1 (6 bases). CDR1 is GTSNPN, CDR2 SVGIG, per germline (reference sequence). The CDR3 is 14 amino acids. The germline V and J ends were trimmed by 4 bases and 10 bases, with 17 bases remaining between them. The CDR3 reads CAWKGGTMGSPLHF. DNA for the CDR3: TGTGCCTGGAAGGGAGGGACAATGGGATCACCCCTCCACTTT.

This clone appeared a single time. The rearrangement joins TRBV11-2 to TRBJ2-3; 9 bases agree with TRBD1. Germline V gene sequence: CDR1 SGHAT, CDR2 FQNNGV. This CDR3 has 14 amino acids. The ends lost 5 bases at V and 9 bases at J; junction bases unmatched: 9. CDR3 DNA: TGTGCCAGCAGCCCTCCGGGACAGGGAGGGACGCAGTATTTT. Encoded protein: CASSPPGQGGTQYF.

The V call is TRBV9, the J call TRBJ1-6; TRBD1 matches 8 bases. Germline assignment: CDR1 SGDLS and CDR2 YYNGEE. The CDR3 is 14 residues long. The V segment lost 0 bases and the J segment 9 bases; nucleotides outside the gene matches: 2. The CDR3 coding sequence is TGTGCCAGCAGCGTAGAGGGGACAGGTTCACCCCTCCACTTT. It encodes CASSVEGTGSPLHF.

This clone was observed a handful of times. The chain recombines TRBV5-1 with TRBJ1-2; D is unresolved. The germline V and J ends were trimmed by 5 bases and 1 base, with 15 bases remaining between them. Germline values: CDR1 SGHRS, CDR2 YFSETQ. This CDR3 comprises 15 residues. The CDR3 region is CASREAGIVNYGYTF. In nucleotides, the CDR3 is TGCGCCAGCAGGGAAGCCGGGATAGTTAACTATGGCTACACCTTC.

This clone was counted once. This chain joins TRBV13 and TRBJ2-7; 12 bases align to TRBD2. The CDR3 contains 16 residues. The V and J ends lost 5 bases and 1 base, in that order; junction bases with no gene match: 6. Germline V gives CDR1 PRHDT, CDR2 FYEKMQ (reference sequence). CDR3 region: CASSASGGARSYEQYF. In nucleotides, the CDR3 is TGTGCCAGCAGCGCTAGCGGGGGGGCTAGATCCTACGAGCAGTACTTC.

The chain is built from TRBV10-1 and TRBJ2-7; 7 positions agree with TRBD2. CDR3 size: 13 residues. The ends lost 3 bases at V and 3 bases at J; junction bases unmatched: 2. CDR1 and CDR2 (germline): WNHNN, SYGVQD (reference sequence). The CDR3 loop is CASSEQRDYEQYF. The DNA of the CDR3 is TGCGCCAGCAGTGAACAGCGGGACTACGAGCAGTACTTC.

The genes are TRBV9 and TRBJ2-7, with 9 bases matching TRBD1. CDR1 SGDLS and CDR2 YYNGEE come from the germline V gene. The CDR3 loop spans 15 amino acids. V lost 1 base, J lost 4 bases, and 6 bases stayed unmatched. DNA of the CDR3: TGTGCCAGCAGCGTACGCGGGACAGGGAATTACGAGCAGTACTTC. Protein product: CASSVRGTGNYEQYF. Using reference TRBV9 and TRBJ2-7 for the parts outside the CDR3, the full variable domain is DSGVTQTPKHLITATGQRVTLRCSPRSGDLSVYWYQQSLDQGLQFLIQYYNGEERAKGNILERFSAQQFPDLHSELNLSSLELGDSALYFCASSVRGTGNYEQYFGPGTRLTVT.

This clone was detected only once. This chain connects TRBV6-1 to TRBJ1-2; D ambiguous. The CDR3 totals 12 residues. Per the germline V gene, CDR1 is MNHNS and CDR2 is SASEGT. The V and J ends lost 4 bases and 2 bases respectively, with 5 bases between them. The chain's CDR3 is CASSAVNYGYTF. The CDR3, as DNA: TGTGCCAGCAGTGCTGTGAACTATGGCTACACCTTC.